The 11 T cell receptor beta chains below were found in one sample sequenced in a study of blood T cell repertoires in COVID-19. Repertoires were generated with immunoSEQ multiplex PCR, while TCRdb's copy carries only in-frame clones and drops some. This table holds 45,000 to 70,000 clones, more than 60% found once. The sequencing sample was made of peripheral blood. These receptors originate from a woman aged 50 to 60 with active or convalescent COVID-19.

The chain has TRBV27 and TRBJ2-2; D unclear. The CDR3 covers 16 residues. Trimming shortened V by 0 bases and J by 1 base, and 9 bases separated the two germline ends. CDR1 is MNHEY and CDR2 is SMNVEV in the germline V gene (reference sequence). CDR3 sequence reads: CASSLSNYLNTGELFF. Written as DNA, the CDR3 is TGTGCCAGCAGTTTATCGAATTACTTGAACACCGGGGAGCTGTTTTTT.

The V gene is TRBV18, the J gene TRBJ2-7, with TRBD2 identical over 7 bases. V was clipped by 3 bases and J by 6 bases; unmatched bases: 11. The CDR3 consists of 15 residues. Germline values: CDR1 KGHSH, CDR2 LQKENI. CDR3 region: CASSPSGTQAGEQYF. The CDR3 DNA is TGTGCCAGCTCACCCAGCGGGACTCAAGCCGGCGAGCAGTACTTC.

This rearrangement joins TRBV5-1 to TRBJ1-2; D may be TRBD1 (5 bases). Germline V lookup: CDR1 SGHRS, CDR2 YFSETQ. V lost 3 bases to trimming and J lost 6 bases, with 9 bases between them. CDR3 length: 12 amino acids. The CDR3 nucleotides are TGCGCCAGCAGCTCACAGGAGAATGGCTACACCTTC. Encoded protein: CASSSQENGYTF. The whole variable domain, remainder taken from reference TRBV5-1 and TRBJ1-2, is KAGVTQTPRYLIKTRGQQVTLSCSPISGHRSVSWYQQTPGQGLQFLFEYFSETQRNKGNFPGRFSGRQFSNSRSEMNVSTLELGDSALYLCASSSQENGYTFGSGTRLTVV.

This chain joins TRBV28 and TRBJ2-5, with no clear D. The CDR3 consists of 13 residues. With 1 base removed from V and 0 bases from J, the gap between germline ends came to 3 bases. The germline gives CDR1 MDHEN, CDR2 SYDVKM. CDR3 coding DNA: TGTGCCAGCAGTTTATCGTACCAAGAGACCCAGTACTTC. Protein product: CASSLSYQETQYF. The full variable domain, completed using reference TRBV28 and TRBJ2-5, is DVKVTQSSRYLVKRTGEKVFLECVQDMDHENMFWYRQDPGLGLRLIYFSYDVKMKEKGDIPEGYSVSREKKERFSLILESASTNQTSMYLCASSLSYQETQYFGPGTRLLVL.

This clone was recorded once. The chain employs TRBV4-2 and TRBJ2-1; D is ambiguous. Trimming left V 1 base short and J 6 bases short, with 10 bases between. The CDR3 contains 14 residues. CDR1 and CDR2 (germline): LGHNA, YNFKEQ. CDR3 DNA: TGTGCCAGCAGCCAAGGCGGAGCTTCCAATGAGCAGTTCTTC. This sequence encodes CASSQGGASNEQFF.

This clone showed up just once. CDR3 protein: CASSLPGQGSTEAFF. The CDR3, as DNA: TGTGCCAGCAGCTTACCCGGCCAGGGGAGCACTGAAGCTTTCTTT. The chain carries TRBV11-2 and TRBJ1-1; TRBD1 is a possible D gene (6 bases). The CDR3 covers 15 residues. V was trimmed by 2 bases and J by 4 bases, leaving 14 bases between them. Germline CDR1 and CDR2: SGHAT and FQNNGV.

J is TRBJ2-7 and V is TRBV3-1 (or the pseudogene TRBV3-2), with TRBD2 identical over 12 bases. Germline loops: CDR1 LGHDT, CDR2 YNNKEL (reference sequence). Losses at the gene ends were 1 base for V and 7 bases for J; bases not matched to a gene: 2. The CDR3 totals 14 residues. The CDR3 loop reads CASSQGTSGREQYF. CDR3 bases: TGTGCCAGCAGCCAAGGAACTAGCGGGAGGGAGCAGTACTTC.

The chain recombines TRBV6-5 with TRBJ2-2, with 9 bases matching TRBD2. This CDR3 spans 14 amino acids. The V segment lost 8 bases and the J segment 8 bases; nucleotides outside the gene matches: 9. CDR1 MNHEY and CDR2 SVGAGI come from the germline V gene. Here the CDR3 reads CASVGVAGVGELFF. The CDR3 DNA reads as TGTGCCAGCGTGGGGGTAGCGGGAGTAGGGGAGCTGTTTTTT.

The V gene is TRBV3-1 (or the pseudogene TRBV3-2), the J gene TRBJ2-3; D might be TRBD1 (6 bases). Germline lookup yields CDR1 LGHDT and CDR2 YNNKEL (reference sequence). V was shortened by 1 base and J by 4 bases, with 6 bases between the two germline ends. The CDR3 length is 13 residues. The CDR3 DNA sequence: TGTGCCAGCAGCCAAGCAGGGGCAGATACGCAGTATTTT. As protein: CASSQAGADTQYF.

This clone has a count of ten or more. The rearrangement links TRBV6-4 to TRBJ2-1; 9 bases align to TRBD2. The CDR3 length is 16 residues. Looked up from germline, CDR1 is MRHNA and CDR2 is SNTAGT. V shed 4 bases, J shed 8 bases, and the junction held 12 bases outside the gene matches. Here the CDR3 DNA reads TGTGCCAGCAGTGGCCTTAGCGGGAGTGGTCTGGATGAGCAGTTCTTC. Amino acids: CASSGLSGSGLDEQFF.

There are many counts of this clone. The J gene is TRBJ1-6, the V gene TRBV2, with 9 bases that match TRBD1. Germline assignment: CDR1 SNHLY and CDR2 FYNNEI. The ends lost 8 bases at V and 1 base at J; junction bases unmatched: 12. The CDR3 is 18 amino acids. CDR3 sequence: CASSRTGVRSSYNSPLHF. The CDR3 nucleotides are TGTGCCAGCTCTCGGACAGGGGTTCGAAGTTCCTATAATTCACCCCTCCACTTT.